The 21 T cell receptor beta chains presented below share a single source sample, sequenced in a study of T cells in Graves' hyperthyroidism and ophthalmopathy. There were TCR beta CDR3 regions amplified from RNA transcripts. A set of HTBI primers served as the primers for a first-round RT-PCR of the TCR CDR3. TCRdb fed the multiplex PCR reads into MiXCR, producing one record per CDR3 protein. The repertoire includes around 540,000 distinct CDR3 sequences, more than 15% of them detected once, and about 29% sits in the top ten. The sequenced sample was blood. These receptors all stem from a woman in her 30s with Graves' ophthalmopathy.

This clonotype was found many times. This sequence joins TRBV5-1 and TRBJ2-5; D possibly corresponds to TRBD1 (6 bases). V lost 0 bases to trimming and J lost 2 bases, with 11 bases between them. The CDR3 contains 15 residues. CDR1 is SGHRS and CDR2 is YFSETQ in the germline V gene. The CDR3 sequence: CASSLAVTGQETQYF. The CDR3 DNA reads TGCGCCAGCAGCTTGGCTGTCACAGGGCAAGAGACCCAGTACTTC.

This clonotype has more than one count but fewer than ten. The CDR3 sequence is CASTLSGHEQYF. Written as DNA, the CDR3 is TGTGCCAGCACCTTGTCAGGGCACGAGCAGTACTTC. This rearrangement joins TRBV12-3 or TRBV12-4 to TRBJ2-7, with a tentative D call TRBD1 (5 bases). The germline V and J ends were trimmed by 7 bases and 5 bases, with 12 bases remaining between them. The CDR3 contains 12 residues.

In its sample, this clonotype was seen many times. The chain recombines TRBV12-3 or TRBV12-4 with TRBJ2-5, with a possible D match to TRBD1 (6 bases). Trimming cost V 3 bases and J 5 bases, with 7 bases left between them. The CDR3 covers 12 residues. In nucleotides, the CDR3 is TGTGCCAGCAGTTTTCAGGGGGAGACCCAGTACTTC. Its protein is CASSFQGETQYF.

This clonotype has more than one count but fewer than ten. At one end, the junction sequence differs from germline, possibly due to a read error. This sequence joins TRBV3-1 and TRBJ2-2; D is tentatively TRBD1 or TRBD2 (6 bases each). Germline loops: CDR1 LGHDT, CDR2 YNNKEL (reference sequence). This CDR3 contains 14 residues. The CDR3 here is CASSQVGGTEELFF. DNA of the CDR3: TGTGCCAGCAGCCAAGTCGGGGGCACCGAGGAGCTGTTTTTT. The full variable domain, in which reference TRBV3-1 and TRBJ2-2 provide the parts outside the CDR3, is DTAVSQTPKYLVTQMGNDKSIKCEQNLGHDTMYWYKQDSKKFLKIMFSYNNKELIINETVPNRFSPKSPDKAHLNLHINSLELGDSAVYFCASSQVGGTEELFFGEGSRLTVL.

This clonotype was seen many times. The rearrangement joins TRBV2 to TRBJ1-1; the match to TRBD1 covers 8 bases. V lost 3 bases to trimming and J lost 0 bases; unmatched junction nucleotides: 6. The CDR3 spans 16 residues. Germline CDR1 and CDR2: SNHLY and FYNNEI. CDR3 loop: CASSDRGRLMNTEAFF. The CDR3 DNA sequence: TGTGCCAGCAGTGACAGGGGGCGGCTCATGAACACTGAAGCTTTCTTT.

This clonotype occurred many times. The chain combines TRBV5-1 with TRBJ2-5; the D gene could be TRBD1 or TRBD2 (5 bases each). The CDR3 covers 14 residues. The germline CDR1 and CDR2 sequences are SGHRS and YFSETQ. Trimming cost V 2 bases and J 5 bases, with 13 bases left between them. The CDR3 sequence is CASSFGGRWETQYF. The CDR3 DNA sequence: TGCGCCAGCAGCTTTGGGGGAAGGTGGGAGACCCAGTACTTC.

V is TRBV19 and J is TRBJ2-7; D may be TRBD2 (5 bases). CDR3 length equals 15 residues. Looked up from germline, CDR1 is LNHDA and CDR2 is SQIVND (reference sequence). V was clipped by 2 bases and J by 2 bases, with 13 bases between them. In DNA form, the CDR3 reads TGTGCCAGTAGTATACGTGGGAGCCCTCCCTACGAGCAGTACTTC. This codes for CASSIRGSPPYEQYF.

The sample holds a few counts of this clonotype. This chain joins TRBV24-1 and TRBJ2-1, with D uncertain. The CDR3 contains 11 residues. With 3 bases removed from V and 12 bases from J, the gap between germline ends came to 8 bases. Germline lookup yields CDR1 KGHDR and CDR2 SFDVKD. The CDR3 region has the DNA TGTGCCACCAGTGATATGTATTGGCAGTTCTTC. This translates into CATSDMYWQFF.

This clonotype was seen at least ten times. This chain joins TRBV2 and TRBJ2-7; no reliable D call. In germline, CDR1 is SNHLY, CDR2 FYNNEI. Deletions cut 8 bases from V and 3 bases from J, with 8 bases between. CDR3 length: 11 amino acids. The CDR3 reads CASLEHYEQYF. Written as DNA, the CDR3 is TGTGCCAGCTTAGAACACTACGAGCAGTACTTC.

This clonotype has at least ten counts. The chain recombines TRBV4-1 with TRBJ2-5; 10 bases align to TRBD2. Per germline, CDR1 MGHRA and CDR2 YSYEKL. The CDR3 runs 16 residues. Unmatched junction bases numbered 10, after V lost 5 bases and J lost 4 bases. The CDR3 DNA reads TGCGCCAGCAGCGAGGCTAGCGGGAGAAGAGGAGAGACCCAGTACTTC. Protein: CASSEASGRRGETQYF.

The rearrangement uses TRBV28 and TRBJ2-7; a weak D match, TRBD1 (6 bases). With 6 bases removed from V and 2 bases from J, the gap between germline ends came to 14 bases. This CDR3 has 14 residues. CDR1 MDHEN and CDR2 SYDVKM come from the germline V gene. The CDR3, as DNA: TGTGCCAGCAGCAAAACAGGGTTGGCCTACGAGCAGTACTTC. Encoded protein: CASSKTGLAYEQYF.

This clonotype has more than one count but fewer than ten. The gene calls are TRBV27 and TRBJ1-4; 8 nucleotides match TRBD1. The CDR3 extends over 13 amino acids. V gave up 5 bases and J gave up 8 bases; unmatched junction bases: 4. Germline CDR1 reads MNHEY; CDR2 reads SMNVEV (reference sequence). The CDR3 loop reads CASSRQGAEKLFF. For the CDR3, the DNA is TGTGCCAGCAGTAGGCAGGGGGCCGAAAAACTGTTTTTT. The full variable domain, rest sourced from reference TRBV27 and TRBJ1-4, is EAQVTQNPRYLITVTGKKLTVTCSQNMNHEYMSWYRQDPGLGLRQIYYSMNVEVTDKGDVPEGYKVSRKEKRNFPLILESPSPNQTSLYFCASSRQGAEKLFFGSGTQLSVL.

The CDR3: CASSEVRGPAEQFF. CDR3 nucleotide sequence: TGTGCCAGCAGTGAAGTCAGGGGGCCAGCTGAGCAGTTCTTC. This chain connects TRBV28 to TRBJ2-1; 8 bases map to TRBD1. This CDR3 spans 14 amino acids. Per the germline V gene, CDR1 is MDHEN and CDR2 is SYDVKM. The junction had 9 bases not matched to a gene; V was cut back by 5 bases and J by 9 bases.

The chain uses TRBV28 and TRBJ1-5; D gene ambiguous. Trimming left V 8 bases short and J 6 bases short, with 5 bases between. CDR3 size: 10 residues. CDR1 and CDR2 from the germline V gene are MDHEN and SYDVKM. The CDR3 protein is CASSVQPQHF. The CDR3 nucleotides read TGTGCCAGCTCTGTTCAGCCCCAGCATTTT.

This clonotype has at least ten counts. J is TRBJ2-7 and V is TRBV11-2; D unresolved. The CDR3 length is 15 residues. The germline V and J ends were trimmed by 4 bases and 5 bases, with 18 bases remaining between them. Germline lookup yields CDR1 SGHAT and CDR2 FQNNGV. CDR3 in amino acids: CASSSKRRVVNEQYF. CDR3 sequence (DNA): TGTGCCAGCAGCTCTAAAAGAAGGGTAGTCAACGAGCAGTACTTC.

This clonotype was observed at least ten times. The chain carries TRBV5-5 and TRBJ1-5, with D unclear. Germline loops: CDR1 SGHKS, CDR2 YYEKEE (reference sequence). Trimming cost V 0 bases and J 4 bases, with 8 bases left between them. The CDR3 runs to 14 residues. CDR3 region: CASSLGQYNQPQHF. The CDR3, as DNA: TGTGCCAGCAGCTTGGGGCAGTATAATCAGCCCCAGCATTTT.

For this clonotype: The germline gene is not matched at one end of the junction; a read error may be the cause. The chain carries TRBV29-1 and TRBJ2-5; D possibly corresponds to TRBD2 (5 bases). Looked up from germline, CDR1 is SQVTM and CDR2 is ANQGSEA. This CDR3 spans 11 amino acids. The CDR3 coding sequence is TGCAGCGGTATCAAAACGGGGATAGAGCACTTC. Its protein is CSGIKTGIEHF. The full variable domain, rest sourced from reference TRBV29-1 and TRBJ2-5, is SAVISQKPSRDICQRGTSLTIQCQVDSQVTMMFWYRQQPGQSLTLIATANQGSEATYESGFVIDKFPISRPNLTFSTLTVSNMSPEDSSIYLCSGIKTGIEHFGPGTRLLVL.

This clonotype showed up many times. This sequence joins TRBV18 and TRBJ1-1; D may be TRBD1 (5 bases). The CDR3 covers 14 residues. Trimming took off 2 bases at V and 2 bases at J, with 9 bases between the two ends. In germline, CDR1 is KGHSH, CDR2 LQKENI. CDR3 loop: CASSPEGFNTEAFF. The DNA for the CDR3 is TGTGCCAGCTCACCAGAGGGGTTTAACACTGAAGCTTTCTTT. The full variable domain, its missing parts supplied by reference TRBV18 and TRBJ1-1, is NAGVMQNPRHLVRRRGQEARLRCSPMKGHSHVYWYRQLPEEGLKFMVYLQKENIIDESGMPKERFSAEFPKEGPSILRIQQVVRGDSAAYFCASSPEGFNTEAFFGQGTRLTVV.

This clonotype was observed a few times. This chain uses TRBV9 with TRBJ1-2, with D hard to call. Trimming shortened V by 0 bases and J by 6 bases, and 12 bases separated the two germline ends. This CDR3 contains 14 residues. Germline loops: CDR1 SGDLS, CDR2 YYNGEE. CDR3 amino acids: CASSVDAEGDGYTF. The CDR3, as DNA: TGTGCCAGCAGCGTAGATGCTGAGGGAGATGGCTACACCTTC.

This clonotype showed up many times. The CDR3 nucleotides read TGCAGTGCTAGAGAAAAAAGGGCCATGAACACTGAAGCTTTCTTT. Its protein product is CSAREKRAMNTEAFF. The chain carries TRBV20-1 and TRBJ1-1, with D hard to call. This CDR3 spans 15 amino acids. Germline values: CDR1 DFQATT, CDR2 SNEGSKA (reference sequence). Between the trimmed V and J ends, which lost 0 bases and 0 bases, there was a span of 11 bases.

The chain employs TRBV6-5 and TRBJ2-1, with TRBD2 matching 12 bases. J lost 8 bases, V lost 2 bases, and 4 bases had no gene match. This CDR3 contains 15 residues. Germline V lookup: CDR1 MNHEY, CDR2 SVGAGI. The CDR3 reads CASSYETSGSDEQFF. In DNA form, the CDR3 reads TGTGCCAGCAGTTACGAGACTAGCGGGAGTGATGAGCAGTTCTTC.